This T cell receptor beta chain derives from a study of cytomegalovirus exposure and HLA in healthy donors. Study-level information: A previous analysis identified fewer than 130 million unique TCR beta sequences derived from 180 million or so T cells. Study findings and constraints: Judged likely to be a sequencing artifact was a cluster of highly shared sequence variants. The study designated 164 TCR beta chains cytomegalovirus-associated.

About this clone itself: What it binds is not known.

The germline V gene has CDR1 SGHAT and CDR2 FQDESV (reference sequence). The CDR3 covers 17 residues. V lost 1 base and J lost 0, with 10 bases in between. The PCR had 60 Vbeta and 13 Jbeta primers. Only in-frame clones appear in the TCRdb table, and some are missing; sequencing was by immunoSEQ multiplex PCR. The sample shows tens of thousands of clones, around three fifths of them seen only once. The sequence derives from a human donor in good health. J is TRBJ2-6 and V is TRBV11-1, with TRBD1 as a possible D gene (6 bases). Sequenced material: PBMCs. CDR3 sequence reads: CASSLEGGSSGANVLTF. CDR3 coding DNA: TGTGCCAGCAGCTTAGAAGGGGGTAGCTCTGGGGCCAACGTCCTGACTTTC.